The 31 T cell receptor beta chains in this list originate from one sample, sequenced in a study of OX40 agonist ivuxolimab in advanced cancers. Only in-frame clones appear in the TCRdb table, and some are missing; sequencing was by immunoSEQ multiplex PCR. The sample lists 15,000 to 20,000 clones; roughly four fifths were seen once. The sequencing here drew on CD4+ or CD8+ T cells sorted from blood, taken in a trial of the OX40 agonist ivuxolimab. The source of these receptors is an adult with an advanced solid tumor such as melanoma, head and neck, liver or kidney cancer.

This clone turned up a few times. The rearrangement joins TRBV18 to TRBJ2-3; 14 positions agree with TRBD2. CDR3 length: 18 amino acids. The germline gives CDR1 KGHSH, CDR2 LQKENI. Trimming removed 4 bases from V and 5 bases from J; junction bases left unmatched: 11. Written as DNA, the CDR3 is TGTGCCAGCTCACGGACTAGCGGGAGGCGAGGTTTAGGAGATACGCAGTATTTT. This translates into CASSRTSGRRGLGDTQYF.

The V gene is TRBV6-1, the J gene TRBJ2-4; tentative D call: TRBD1 (6 bases). Germline values: CDR1 MNHNS, CDR2 SASEGT. This CDR3 spans 15 amino acids. Trimming removed 6 bases from V and 1 base from J, with 13 bases in between. Written as DNA, the CDR3 is TGTGCCAGCAGAATTATGGGGGCTGCCAAAAACATTCAGTACTTC. It codes for CASRIMGAAKNIQYF.

The chain carries TRBV2 and TRBJ2-3, with D possibly matching TRBD2 (5 bases). This CDR3 has 18 amino acids. CDR1 and CDR2 (germline): SNHLY, FYNNEI. V shed 4 bases and J shed 0 bases, with 20 bases lying between them. The CDR3 here is CASSVFLPATGSTDTQYF. CDR3 bases: TGTGCCAGCAGTGTTTTCCTGCCGGCGACGGGGAGCACAGATACGCAGTATTTT.

The chain combines TRBV19 with TRBJ1-5; maybe TRBD1 (5 bases). Germline CDR1 and CDR2: LNHDA and SQIVND (reference sequence). The CDR3 contains 16 residues. Trimming removed 3 bases at V and 2 bases at J, with 14 bases between. DNA for the CDR3: TGTGCCAGTAGTATTTTGGGGGTTCCGGGCAATCAGCCCCAGCATTTT. Protein product: CASSILGVPGNQPQHF. Based on the CDR3 plus reference TRBV19 and TRBJ1-5, the full variable domain is DGGITQSPKYLFRKEGQNVTLSCEQNLNHDAMYWYRQDPGQGLRLIYYSQIVNDFQKGDIAEGYSVSREKKESFPLTVTSAQKNPTAFYLCASSILGVPGNQPQHFGDGTRLSIL.

This rearrangement joins TRBV27 to TRBJ2-5; no definite D call. The germline CDR1 and CDR2 sequences are MNHEY and SMNVEV (reference sequence). V lost 5 bases and J 2 bases, leaving 12 bases between the germline ends. This CDR3 has 14 amino acids. The CDR3: CASSPRHVQETQYF. The CDR3 DNA sequence: TGTGCCAGCAGTCCGCGACACGTACAAGAGACCCAGTACTTC.

V gene TRBV5-4 combines with J gene TRBJ2-1; 8 bases align to TRBD2. V was clipped by 0 bases and J by 6 bases; unmatched bases: 5. CDR1 SGHNT and CDR2 YYREEE come from the germline V gene (reference sequence). The CDR3 consists of 15 residues. The CDR3 DNA reads TGTGCCAGCAGCTTGGGCCGGGAGGGCCGCAATGAGCAGTTCTTC. It translates to CASSLGREGRNEQFF. Drawing the rest from reference TRBV5-4 and TRBJ2-1, the complete variable domain is ETGVTQSPTHLIKTRGQQVTLRCSSQSGHNTVSWYQQALGQGPQFIFQYYREEENGRGNFPPRFSGLQFPNYSSELNVNALELDDSALYLCASSLGREGRNEQFFGPGTRLTVL.

The chain joins TRBV7-2 to TRBJ2-1; tentatively, D is TRBD2 (6 bases). The CDR3 contains 15 residues. From germline, CDR1 is SGHTA and CDR2 FQGNSA. V gave up 5 bases and J gave up 4 bases, with 15 bases separating them. The CDR3: CASSHDWGVYNEQFF. The CDR3 nucleotides are TGTGCCAGCAGCCACGATTGGGGGGTATACAATGAGCAGTTCTTC.

This chain joins TRBV5-5 and TRBJ2-7, with D uncertain. V was trimmed by 0 bases and J by 5 bases, leaving 12 bases between them. CDR1 is SGHKS and CDR2 is YYEKEE in the germline V gene (reference sequence). This CDR3 has 14 amino acids. The CDR3 sequence: CASSLGPLGHEQYF. CDR3 coding DNA: TGTGCCAGCAGCTTGGGACCTCTCGGCCACGAGCAGTACTTC.

In this sample, this clone turned up once. This chain joins TRBV9 and TRBJ2-1; D ambiguous. This CDR3 spans 15 amino acids. Between the trimmed V and J ends, which lost 2 bases and 0 bases, there was a span of 9 bases. The germline CDR1 and CDR2 sequences are SGDLS and YYNGEE. The CDR3 nucleotides are TGTGCCAGCAGCGTGAGCCCCAGCTCCTACAATGAGCAGTTCTTC. Protein product: CASSVSPSSYNEQFF.

This sequence joins TRBV7-9 and TRBJ1-2; TRBD1 might be the D (5 bases). Germline V gene data show CDR1 as SEHNR and CDR2 as FQNEAQ (reference sequence). The length of the CDR3 is 14 residues. V gave up 4 bases and J gave up 6 bases, with 15 bases separating them. CDR3 protein: CASSSRGAGDGYTF. Here the CDR3 DNA reads TGTGCCAGCAGCTCCCGAGGGGCAGGAGATGGCTACACCTTC. The whole variable domain, remainder taken from reference TRBV7-9 and TRBJ1-2, is DTGVSQNPRHKITKRGQNVTFRCDPISEHNRLYWYRQTLGQGPEFLTYFQNEAQLEKSRLLSDRFSAERPKGSFSTLEIQRTEQGDSAMYLCASSSRGAGDGYTFGSGTRLTVV.

The chain links TRBV7-2 to TRBJ2-2; D ambiguous. CDR1 and CDR2 from the germline V gene are SGHTA and FQGNSA. The CDR3 consists of 14 residues. The V gene lost 4 bases and the J gene lost 2 bases, with 8 bases spanning the gap. The CDR3 reads CASSSTPNTGELFF. CDR3 nucleotides: TGTGCCAGCAGCTCGACACCAAACACCGGGGAGCTGTTTTTT.

J is TRBJ1-3 and V is TRBV21-1. TRBV21-1 is labeled a pseudogene. This CDR3 has 14 residues. CDR3 sequence: CASSTSAGGNTIYF. CDR3 sequence (DNA): TGTGCCAGCAGCACATCAGCCGGTGGAAACACCATATATTTT.

This rearrangement joins TRBV6-5 to TRBJ2-2, with D maybe TRBD1 (6 bases). This CDR3 spans 16 amino acids. Trimming cost V 0 bases and J 1 base, with 9 bases left between them. Germline values: CDR1 MNHEY, CDR2 SVGAGI. The CDR3 sequence is CASSYSPGQNTGELFF. The CDR3 bases are TGTGCCAGCAGTTACTCACCGGGACAGAACACCGGGGAGCTGTTTTTT.

This rearrangement joins TRBV4-1 to TRBJ2-7, with 11 bases matching TRBD2. Trimming removed 5 bases from V and 5 bases from J; junction bases left unmatched: 8. Per the germline V gene, CDR1 is MGHRA and CDR2 is YSYEKL. This CDR3 has 15 residues. CDR3 sequence (DNA): TGCGCCAGCAGCTTCAGAACTAGCGGGAGTAACGAGCAGTACTTC. Its protein product is CASSFRTSGSNEQYF.

This clone was counted a single time. The rearrangement uses TRBV5-1 and TRBJ2-1, with a weak D call TRBD2 (6 bases). The CDR3 has 14 amino acids. The V end was cut by 4 bases, the J end by 4 bases, with 12 bases between. CDR1 and CDR2 (germline): SGHRS, YFSETQ. CDR3 loop: CASSVAGPYNEQFF. CDR3 DNA: TGCGCCAGCAGCGTCGCGGGACCATACAATGAGCAGTTCTTC.

This chain uses TRBV9 with TRBJ1-6; the D gene is possibly TRBD1 (5 bases). CDR1 and CDR2 from the germline V gene are SGDLS and YYNGEE. The CDR3 runs 16 residues. The V end lost 0 bases, the J end lost 8 bases, and 15 bases lay between the germline ends. For the CDR3, the DNA is TGTGCCAGCAGCGTAGCCTTGTCAACAGGAGATTCACCCCTCCACTTT. Protein: CASSVALSTGDSPLHF.

The rearrangement links TRBV10-2 to TRBJ2-2; D uncertain. This CDR3 comprises 13 residues. Trimming stripped 0 bases from V and 5 bases from J, with 4 bases between. Germline CDR1 is WSHSY and CDR2 is SAAADI. The CDR3 loop is CASSESRTGELFF. The CDR3 bases are TGCGCCAGCAGTGAGTCCCGGACCGGGGAGCTGTTTTTT.

The chain uses TRBV30 and TRBJ2-4, with 9 bases that match TRBD1. V shed 0 bases and J 9 bases; nucleotides not matched to a gene: 6. Germline V gene sequence: CDR1 GTSNPN, CDR2 SVGIG (reference sequence). The CDR3 is made up of 14 amino acids. CDR3 in amino acids: CAWSVRGGQGIQYF. The CDR3 DNA reads as TGTGCCTGGAGTGTACGAGGGGGACAGGGCATTCAGTACTTC.

The chain links TRBV15 to TRBJ2-2; 10 positions agree with TRBD1. Trimming removed 5 bases from V and 0 bases from J; junction bases left unmatched: 6. Germline CDR1 is LNHNV and CDR2 is YYDKDF (reference sequence). There are 17 residues in the CDR3. The DNA for the CDR3 is TGTGCCACCAGCCGGGACAGGGGTTCCTCGAACACCGGGGAGCTGTTTTTT. Its protein is CATSRDRGSSNTGELFF.

The V and J genes are TRBV11-1 and TRBJ1-5, with D hard to call. The CDR3 runs 15 residues. Per the germline V gene, CDR1 is SGHAT and CDR2 is FQDESV (reference sequence). V was trimmed by 1 base and J by 5 bases, leaving 12 bases between them. In DNA form, the CDR3 reads TGTGCCAGCAGCTTAGAAGGGAGCGTCCATCAGCCCCAGCATTTT. Translated, it gives CASSLEGSVHQPQHF.

The rearrangement links TRBV4-3 to TRBJ1-2, with D perhaps TRBD1 (5 bases). Trimming took off 3 bases at V and 5 bases at J, with 22 bases between the two ends. Germline-derived CDR1 and CDR2 are LGHNA and YSLEER. The CDR3 has 17 residues. CDR3 DNA sequence: TGCGCCAGCAGCCAGGGGCATCGGGGACGTTACCTATATGGCTACACCTTC. Its protein product is CASSQGHRGRYLYGYTF.

This chain connects TRBV18 to TRBJ1-1; TRBD1 might be the D (6 bases). The length of the CDR3 is 15 residues. The germline gives CDR1 KGHSH, CDR2 LQKENI. V was clipped by 3 bases and J by 2 bases, with 13 bases between them. The DNA of the CDR3 is TGTGCCAGCTCACCCCGACCAGGGGCAAACACTGAAGCTTTCTTT. Protein product: CASSPRPGANTEAFF.

This clone was detected only a few times. The chain joins TRBV9 to TRBJ2-1; a weak D match, TRBD2 (5 bases). Trimming stripped 4 bases from V and 0 bases from J, with 5 bases between. This CDR3 comprises 13 residues. Germline lookup yields CDR1 SGDLS and CDR2 YYNGEE. The CDR3 reads CASSRDSYNEQFF. CDR3 sequence (DNA): TGTGCCAGCAGCCGGGACTCCTACAATGAGCAGTTCTTC.

The chain has TRBV27 and TRBJ2-1; the match to TRBD2 covers 11 bases. J gave up 7 bases and V 0 bases, and 8 bases lay outside the gene matches. The CDR3 is 17 amino acids. The germline V gene encodes CDR1 MNHEY and CDR2 SMNVEV (reference sequence). DNA of the CDR3: TGTGCCAGCAGTTTATCGGGTCTAGCGGGAGGTGCAAATGAGCAGTTCTTC. Encoded protein: CASSLSGLAGGANEQFF.

V is TRBV6-1 and J is TRBJ1-6, with a possible D match to TRBD1 (6 bases). Germline loops: CDR1 MNHNS, CDR2 SASEGT. This CDR3 contains 15 residues. V was clipped by 2 bases and J by 8 bases, with 13 bases between them. The CDR3 region is CASSELERGYSPLHF. The CDR3, as DNA: TGTGCCAGCAGTGAACTGGAAAGGGGGTATTCACCCCTCCACTTT.

The genes are TRBV7-9 and TRBJ2-1, with 9 bases fitting TRBD2. CDR1 and CDR2 from the germline V gene are SEHNR and FQNEAQ (reference sequence). Trimming removed 5 bases from V and 6 bases from J; junction bases left unmatched: 5. This CDR3 has 14 amino acids. CDR3 DNA sequence: TGTGCCAGCAGCGCTAGCGGGAACACCAATGAGCAGTTCTTC. Amino acids: CASSASGNTNEQFF. Complete variable domain (other parts from reference TRBV7-9 and TRBJ2-1): DTGVSQNPRHKITKRGQNVTFRCDPISEHNRLYWYRQTLGQGPEFLTYFQNEAQLEKSRLLSDRFSAERPKGSFSTLEIQRTEQGDSAMYLCASSASGNTNEQFFGPGTRLTVL.

The chain uses TRBV7-2 and TRBJ2-5; D possibly corresponds to TRBD2 (6 bases). The ends were cut back, 4 bases at V and 7 bases at J, with 13 bases in the middle. This CDR3 has 13 residues. Germline CDR1 is SGHTA and CDR2 is FQGNSA. CDR3 bases: TGTGCCAGCAGCTACAGACTAGTAGGGACCCAGTACTTC. Translating gives CASSYRLVGTQYF.

This rearrangement joins TRBV5-4 to TRBJ2-6; D is unresolved. Trimming took off 2 bases at V and 0 bases at J, with 3 bases between the two ends. The CDR3 length is 14 residues. Germline V gene data show CDR1 as SGHNT and CDR2 as YYREEE (reference sequence). The CDR3 reads CASSFSSGANVLTF. DNA for the CDR3: TGTGCCAGCAGCTTTAGCTCTGGGGCCAACGTCCTGACTTTC. The full variable domain, in which reference TRBV5-4 and TRBJ2-6 provide the parts outside the CDR3, is ETGVTQSPTHLIKTRGQQVTLRCSSQSGHNTVSWYQQALGQGPQFIFQYYREEENGRGNFPPRFSGLQFPNYSSELNVNALELDDSALYLCASSFSSGANVLTFGAGSRLTVL.

The rearrangement links TRBV6-1 to TRBJ1-1, with D unresolved. Germline V CDR1 and CDR2: MNHNS, SASEGT. The V gene lost 6 bases and the J gene lost 5 bases, with 10 bases spanning the gap. The CDR3 loop spans 12 amino acids. The CDR3 nucleotides are TGTGCCAGCAGCAGAGAGAGAACTGAAGCTTTCTTT. This encodes CASSRERTEAFF.

In the case of this clone: This CDR3 is also generated by other DNA sequences in the sample. This sequence joins TRBV5-5 and TRBJ2-7; TRBD1 is a possible D gene (5 bases). The germline CDR1 and CDR2 sequences are SGHKS and YYEKEE (reference sequence). This CDR3 contains 13 residues. Trimming took off 2 bases at V and 3 bases at J, with 9 bases between the two ends. CDR3 region: CASSFTGDYEQYF. In nucleotides, the CDR3 is TGTGCCAGCAGCTTTACAGGAGACTACGAGCAGTACTTC.

This chain joins TRBV19 and TRBJ2-6; D remains unclear. The V gene lost 2 bases and the J gene lost 0 bases, with 5 bases spanning the gap. The CDR3 sequence is 15 residues long. The germline V gene encodes CDR1 LNHDA and CDR2 SQIVND (reference sequence). This chain's CDR3 is CASSIMGSGANVLTF. For the CDR3, the DNA is TGTGCCAGTAGTATAATGGGCTCTGGGGCCAACGTCCTGACTTTC.